Presented here are 25 T cell receptor beta chains from one specimen sequenced in a study of T cells in Graves' hyperthyroidism and ophthalmopathy. The TCR beta CDR3 regions underwent amplification using RNA transcripts as the source. First-round RT-PCR of the TCR CDR3 relied on the HTBI primer set. One entry per CDR3 protein results from TCRdb running MiXCR on the multiplex PCR reads. The top ten hold around 15% of the sample, which has roughly 700,000 distinct CDR3 sequences, approximately 15% seen once. Sequencing was carried out using blood. Every receptor here comes from a middle-aged man with Graves' hyperthyroidism.

This clonotype was found once. This may be a read error, as it is one base from a much larger clone. No conserved phenylalanine or tryptophan ends this CDR3, so it is likely a read error. CDR3 DNA sequence: TGTGCCAGCAGTCCCCCGGTACACGAAAATCAGCCCCAGCATGTT. This sequence encodes CASSPPVHENQPQHV. V and J are TRBV28 and TRBJ1-5, with no clear D. This CDR3 is built from 15 residues. V gave up 5 bases and J gave up 4 bases, with 15 bases separating them. Looked up from germline, CDR1 is MDHEN and CDR2 is SYDVKM.

The sample holds a few counts of this clonotype. The chain uses TRBV10-1 and TRBJ2-1; the match to TRBD2 covers 11 bases. The CDR3 consists of 18 residues. Trimming took 5 bases from V and 0 from J; bases not matched to a gene: 9. Germline loops: CDR1 WNHNN, CDR2 SYGVQD (reference sequence). The CDR3 protein is CASSPPGLAESSYNEQFF. In DNA form, the CDR3 reads TGCGCCAGCAGTCCCCCGGGACTAGCGGAATCCTCCTACAATGAGCAGTTCTTC.

The chain uses TRBV7-9 and TRBJ1-1, with D hard to call. V lost 4 bases to trimming and J lost 3 bases, with 9 bases between them. CDR3 size: 13 residues. The germline CDR1 and CDR2 sequences are SEHNR and FQNEAQ (reference sequence). In DNA, the CDR3 is TGTGCCAGCAGCTCCACAGAGCACACTGAAGCTTTCTTT. Amino acids: CASSSTEHTEAFF.

This clonotype was counted many times. One end of the junction is discordant with germline, which a read error may explain. V gene TRBV10-3 combines with J gene TRBJ2-7; 9 bases line up with TRBD1. The germline V gene has CDR1 ENHRY and CDR2 SYGVKD. This CDR3 region has 15 residues. Written as DNA, the CDR3 is TGTGCCATCAGTGACGAGCGGACAGGGGTGAGCGAGCAATACTTC. This encodes CAISDERTGVSEQYF.

The chain uses TRBV2 and TRBJ1-1; tentatively, D is TRBD1 (5 bases). The V end lost 9 bases, the J end lost 5 bases, and 16 bases lay between the germline ends. The CDR3 consists of 13 residues. Germline lookup yields CDR1 SNHLY and CDR2 FYNNEI. In DNA, the CDR3 is TGTGCCAGTCACCGGGCCGAGGGGACTGAAGCTTTCTTT. The encoded protein is CASHRAEGTEAFF. The complete variable domain, with remaining parts taken from reference TRBV2 and TRBJ1-1, reads EPEVTQTPSHQVTQMGQEVILRCVPISNHLYFYWYRQILGQKVEFLVSFYNNEISEKSEIFDDQFSVERPDGSNFTLKIRSTKLEDSAMYFCASHRAEGTEAFFGQGTRLTVV.

This clonotype was seen a few times. V gene TRBV28 combines with J gene TRBJ1-1; D is undetermined. The V gene's germline CDR1 is MDHEN and CDR2 SYDVKM. CDR3 length: 15 amino acids. V was clipped by 3 bases and J by 2 bases, with 13 bases between them. CDR3 loop: CASSFMGIPNTEAFF. CDR3 in DNA: TGTGCCAGCAGTTTTATGGGGATCCCTAACACTGAAGCTTTCTTT.

This clonotype was counted only a few times. V usage is TRBV7-2 and J usage is TRBJ1-1; D may be TRBD1 (5 bases). This CDR3 has 14 amino acids. CDR1 is SGHTA and CDR2 is FQGNSA in the germline V gene. V lost 7 bases and J 2 bases, leaving 14 bases between the germline ends. CDR3 region: CASTRQRINTEAFF. CDR3 DNA: TGTGCCAGCACCCGACAGAGGATTAACACTGAAGCTTTCTTT.

The rearrangement joins TRBV10-3 to TRBJ2-5, with 7 nucleotides matching TRBD2. The CDR3 is made up of 13 amino acids. The germline V gene has CDR1 ENHRY and CDR2 SYGVKD. J was trimmed by 3 bases and V by 6 bases; bases with no gene match: 4. The CDR3 nucleotides read TGTGCCATCAGGGGGGGGGGGGAAGAGACCCAGTACTTC. It codes for CAIRGGGEETQYF.

The CDR3 is CASSQGAGQGSEKLFF. The CDR3 coding sequence is TGCGCCAGCAGCCAAGGAGCGGGACAGGGAAGTGAAAAACTGTTTTTT. The chain recombines TRBV4-1 with TRBJ1-4; 9 bases line up with TRBD1. With 1 base clipped from V and 7 bases from J, the junction kept 7 bases outside the gene matches. The CDR3 is 16 amino acids. Per the germline V gene, CDR1 is MGHRA and CDR2 is YSYEKL.

This clonotype came up many times. The J gene is TRBJ2-4, the V gene TRBV27; TRBD1 agrees at 7 bases. CDR3 size: 14 residues. V shed 2 bases and J 3 bases; nucleotides not matched to a gene: 1. In germline, CDR1 is MNHEY, CDR2 SMNVEV (reference sequence). This chain's CDR3 is CASSLGDSKNIQYF. In nucleotides, the CDR3 is TGTGCCAGCAGTTTAGGGGACAGCAAAAACATTCAGTACTTC.

In its sample, this clonotype was seen many times. At one boundary the junction diverges from the germline segment, which might be a read error. The CDR3 DNA reads TGTGCCAGCAGTTTAGTGACCCCCTCCCACGAGCAGTACTTC. It translates to CASSLVTPSHEQYF. The chain uses TRBV27 and TRBJ2-7; unclear D gene. The CDR3 contains 14 residues. CDR1 is MNHEY and CDR2 is SMNVEV in the germline V gene (reference sequence).

The chain recombines TRBV10-3 with TRBJ1-2; D remains ambiguous. Trimming removed 0 bases at V and 8 bases at J, with 16 bases between. The CDR3 extends over 15 amino acids. From germline, CDR1 is ENHRY and CDR2 SYGVKD. The CDR3 protein is CAISESNFALEGYTF. The CDR3, as DNA: TGTGCCATCAGTGAGTCGAACTTCGCCCTCGAGGGCTACACCTTC.

This clonotype was detected a few times. V usage is TRBV7-9 and J usage is TRBJ2-1; tentative D call: TRBD2 (6 bases). The CDR3 is 14 amino acids. Trimming stripped 3 bases from V and 8 bases from J, with 14 bases between. The germline V gene encodes CDR1 SEHNR and CDR2 FQNEAQ (reference sequence). In DNA, the CDR3 is TGTGCCAGCAGCTTGCCCCGGCGGAGGGATGAGCAGTTCTTC. This sequence encodes CASSLPRRRDEQFF.

As to this clonotype: Mismatch with germline at one junction end may stem from a read error. The rearrangement uses TRBV5-1 and TRBJ1-6, with D maybe TRBD1 (5 bases). This CDR3 region has 12 residues. Germline V gives CDR1 SGHRS, CDR2 YFSETQ. CDR3 bases: TGCGCCAGCAGGTTGGAATGGGGCCCACTCCACTTT. This encodes CASRLEWGPLHF.

This clonotype came up many times. J is TRBJ2-7 and V is TRBV3-1, with D tentatively TRBD1 (5 bases). Germline V lookup: CDR1 LGHDT, CDR2 YNNKEL (reference sequence). The CDR3 is made up of 13 amino acids. V lost 3 bases to trimming and J lost 2 bases, with 8 bases between them. The CDR3 sequence is CASSQGQPYEQYF. CDR3 nucleotides: TGTGCCAGCAGCCAGGGGCAGCCCTACGAGCAGTACTTC.

This clonotype was observed at least ten times. The genes are TRBV20-1 and TRBJ1-6; the match to TRBD1 covers 7 bases. This CDR3 is 14 amino acids long. Germline assignment: CDR1 DFQATT and CDR2 SNEGSKA (reference sequence). The trim removed 2 bases at V and 7 bases at J, leaving 5 bases unmatched. CDR3 DNA sequence: TGCAGTGCTAGACCACAGGGGCTAAATTCACCCCTCCACTTT. Translation: CSARPQGLNSPLHF.

The table lists this clonotype with a few counts. This chain links TRBV7-2 with TRBJ2-1; no definite D call. The CDR3 runs to 14 residues. V lost 2 bases and J lost 7, with 12 bases in between. Germline loops: CDR1 SGHTA, CDR2 FQGNSA. The CDR3 spells CASSLIASANEQFF. The CDR3, as DNA: TGTGCCAGCAGCTTAATAGCTAGTGCAAATGAGCAGTTCTTC. The full variable domain, with the rest looked up from reference TRBV7-2 and TRBJ2-1, is GAGVSQSPSNKVTEKGKDVELRCDPISGHTALYWYRQSLGQGLEFLIYFQGNSAPDKSGLPSDRFSAERTGGSVSTLTIQRTQQEDSAVYLCASSLIASANEQFFGPGTRLTVL.

Only a few counts were recorded for this clonotype. The rearrangement joins TRBV9 to TRBJ2-3; 8 bases fit TRBD1. CDR3 length: 11 residues. Germline CDR1 and CDR2: SGDLS and YYNGEE. Trimming cost V 3 bases and J 12 bases; bases outside gene matches: 3. CDR3 loop: CASSAGQGQYF. DNA for the CDR3: TGTGCCAGCAGCGCCGGACAGGGTCAGTATTTT.

This clonotype was found many times. The V call is TRBV9, the J call TRBJ1-1; TRBD1 matches 10 bases. The V and J ends lost 4 bases and 4 bases, in that order; junction bases with no gene match: 7. This CDR3 spans 15 amino acids. Germline lookup yields CDR1 SGDLS and CDR2 YYNGEE. The CDR3 is CASSPTGGLSTEAFF. CDR3 DNA: TGTGCCAGCAGCCCGACAGGGGGCTTAAGCACTGAAGCTTTCTTT.

This clonotype showed up just once. This sequence joins TRBV9 and TRBJ2-3, with TRBD2 matching over 11 bases. Germline V gives CDR1 SGDLS, CDR2 YYNGEE. The CDR3 is made up of 14 amino acids. The V segment lost 4 bases and the J segment 9 bases; nucleotides outside the gene matches: 7. CDR3: CASSPRLAGQTQYF. The CDR3, as DNA: TGTGCCAGCAGCCCGCGACTAGCGGGACAGACGCAGTATTTT.

In nucleotides, the CDR3 is TGTGCCAGTAGTATAGGTGGGCCCTACAATGAGCAGTTCTTC. This codes for CASSIGGPYNEQFF. The chain links TRBV19 to TRBJ2-1; no clear D. Germline lookup yields CDR1 LNHDA and CDR2 SQIVND (reference sequence). There are 14 residues in the CDR3. V was trimmed by 1 base and J by 2 bases, leaving 6 bases between them.

The rearrangement joins TRBV6-2 or TRBV6-3 to TRBJ2-7; TRBD1 might be the D (5 bases). Germline assignment: CDR1 MNHEY and CDR2 SVGEGT. V shed 5 bases and J shed 0 bases, with 11 bases lying between them. The CDR3 sequence is 14 residues long. This CDR3 is CASSTRVSSYEQYF. The CDR3 DNA sequence: TGTGCCAGCAGTACCAGGGTAAGCTCCTACGAGCAGTACTTC.

The chain recombines TRBV18 with TRBJ1-2; 11 nucleotides agree with TRBD1. From germline, CDR1 is KGHSH and CDR2 LQKENI. With 3 bases clipped from V and 6 bases from J, the junction kept 15 bases outside the gene matches. The CDR3 spans 18 residues. This CDR3 is CASSPQEIGQGARDGYTF. CDR3 coding DNA: TGTGCCAGCTCACCCCAGGAGATAGGACAGGGGGCGCGGGATGGCTACACCTTC.

This clonotype was observed at least ten times. The gene calls are TRBV6-2 or TRBV6-3 and TRBJ2-3; 10 nucleotides agree with TRBD2. The V gene end was trimmed by 7 bases and the J gene end by 2 bases; junction bases not matched to a gene: 9. Germline CDR1 reads MNHEY; CDR2 reads SVGEGT. The CDR3 length is 16 residues. CDR3 in amino acids: CASIAIAGGPTDTQYF. CDR3 DNA sequence: TGTGCCAGCATTGCTATAGCGGGAGGCCCCACAGATACGCAGTATTTT.

This clonotype has more than one count but fewer than ten. This chain connects TRBV11-2 to TRBJ2-1; 8 bases are a match to TRBD2. V gave up 3 bases and J gave up 6 bases; unmatched junction bases: 7. From germline, CDR1 is SGHAT and CDR2 FQNNGV. The CDR3 extends over 15 amino acids. The CDR3 is CASSLGLVGCNEQFF. The CDR3 bases are TGTGCCAGCAGCTTGGGACTAGTGGGTTGCAATGAGCAGTTCTTC. The full variable domain, with the rest looked up from reference TRBV11-2 and TRBJ2-1, is EAGVAQSPRYKIIEKRQSVAFWCNPISGHATLYWYQQILGQGPKLLIQFQNNGVVDDSQLPKDRFSAERLKGVDSTLKIQPAKLEDSAVYLCASSLGLVGCNEQFFGPGTRLTVL.